A single sample gave rise to the 18 T cell receptor beta chains below, sequenced in a study of blood T cell repertoires in COVID-19. Clones were sequenced by immunoSEQ multiplex PCR, and TCRdb holds only the in-frame ones, with some missing. The profile covers hundreds of thousands of clones, with around four fifths appearing a single time and around 12% taken by the ten largest. Sample: peripheral blood. These receptors were obtained from a woman in her sixties with active or convalescent COVID-19.

The chain combines TRBV18 with TRBJ1-2, with D perhaps matching TRBD1 (5 bases). V was pared by 2 bases and J by 7 bases, with 11 bases between. Germline assignment: CDR1 KGHSH and CDR2 LQKENI. CDR3 length: 13 amino acids. In nucleotides, the CDR3 is TGTGCCAGCTCACCAGACAGAGAAGGTGGCTACACCTTC. As protein: CASSPDREGGYTF.

The rearrangement links TRBV6-5 to TRBJ2-3; unclear D gene. CDR3 length: 16 residues. The V end lost 0 bases, the J end lost 1 base, and 11 bases lay between the germline ends. Germline V lookup: CDR1 MNHEY, CDR2 SVGAGI. CDR3 amino acids: CASSYSRLDGTDTQYF. Here the CDR3 DNA reads TGTGCCAGCAGTTACTCCCGGCTAGATGGCACAGATACGCAGTATTTT.

This clone was seen a single time. CDR3 nucleotides: TGTGCCAGCAGCCGGAGACGGGGTGAGCAGTTCTTC. Its translation: CASSRRRGEQFF. The chain combines TRBV3-1 (or the pseudogene TRBV3-2) with TRBJ2-1; a weak D match, TRBD2 (5 bases). Germline V gene lookup returns CDR1 LGHDT and CDR2 YNNKEL (reference sequence). Trimming removed 4 bases at V and 9 bases at J, with 10 bases between. The CDR3 consists of 12 residues.

This chain links TRBV6-5 with TRBJ2-3, with 7 positions matching TRBD1. Germline lookup yields CDR1 MNHEY and CDR2 SVGAGI. The CDR3 is made up of 14 amino acids. The junction had 7 bases not matched to a gene; V was cut back by 5 bases and J by 5 bases. The CDR3, as DNA: TGTGCCAGCAGTACCCGGACAGGTGGAGATACGCAGTATTTT. Residues: CASSTRTGGDTQYF.

The rearrangement joins TRBV18 to TRBJ2-1; 10 nucleotides agree with TRBD2. This CDR3 spans 16 amino acids. V shed 0 bases, J shed 6 bases, and the junction held 5 bases outside the gene matches. Germline CDR1 KGHSH, CDR2 LQKENI. The CDR3 DNA reads TGTGCCAGCTCACCACCGGCTAGCGGGGGTAGCAATGAGCAGTTCTTC. Translated, it gives CASSPPASGGSNEQFF.

The chain joins TRBV4-2 to TRBJ2-3, with 7 bases lining up with TRBD1. J was trimmed by 4 bases and V by 2 bases; bases with no gene match: 6. Germline V gives CDR1 LGHNA, CDR2 YNFKEQ. This CDR3 contains 15 residues. CDR3 coding DNA: TGTGCCAGCAGCCAAAAGGGGGCGCAGTCAGATACGCAGTATTTT. Translating it yields CASSQKGAQSDTQYF.

The chain employs TRBV10-1 and TRBJ1-3, with D unresolved. Trimming removed 9 bases at V and 1 base at J, with 10 bases between. Germline V CDR1 and CDR2: WNHNN, SYGVQD (reference sequence). The CDR3 extends over 13 amino acids. CDR3 sequence: CASLYRSGNTIYF. The CDR3 region has the DNA TGCGCCAGTTTATACAGATCTGGAAACACCATATATTTT.

The rearrangement joins TRBV2 to TRBJ2-5; 8 bases fit TRBD2. CDR3 size: 14 residues. V was pared by 1 base and J by 6 bases, with 4 bases of the junction left unmatched. Germline CDR1 reads SNHLY; CDR2 reads FYNNEI. CDR3: CASSEGRGGKTQYF. In DNA, the CDR3 is TGTGCCAGCAGTGAAGGCCGGGGGGGAAAGACCCAGTACTTC. Filled out from reference TRBV2 and TRBJ2-5, the complete variable domain reads EPEVTQTPSHQVTQMGQEVILRCVPISNHLYFYWYRQILGQKVEFLVSFYNNEISEKSEIFDDQFSVERPDGSNFTLKIRSTKLEDSAMYFCASSEGRGGKTQYFGPGTRLLVL.

For the CDR3, the DNA is TGTGCCATCAGTGCGGGTCGACCGGGACTAGTAGAGACCCAGTACTTC. It is translated as CAISAGRPGLVETQYF. The chain recombines TRBV10-3 with TRBJ2-5, with 8 bases that match TRBD2. The CDR3 is 16 residues long. CDR1 and CDR2 (germline): ENHRY, SYGVKD. V lost 4 bases and J lost 4; bases outside the gene matches: 11.

The chain uses TRBV10-2 and TRBJ1-1; unclear D gene. The CDR3 covers 12 residues. The V gene's germline CDR1 is WSHSY and CDR2 SAAADI. The V and J ends lost 7 bases and 10 bases respectively, with 16 bases between them. The CDR3 protein is CASTAVPTGAFF. The DNA of the CDR3 is TGCGCCAGCACCGCGGTACCTACGGGAGCTTTCTTT.

The CDR3: CAWSFGGSGGQETQYF. In nucleotides, the CDR3 is TGTGCCTGGAGCTTCGGGGGTAGCGGGGGACAAGAGACCCAGTACTTC. The J gene is TRBJ2-5, the V gene TRBV30, with TRBD2 identical over 9 bases. This CDR3 spans 16 amino acids. V gave up 3 bases and J gave up 2 bases; unmatched junction bases: 10. Germline values: CDR1 GTSNPN, CDR2 SVGIG (reference sequence).

This clone showed up just once. V gene TRBV9 combines with J gene TRBJ1-6; TRBD1 aligns across 8 bases. In germline, CDR1 is SGDLS, CDR2 YYNGEE. This CDR3 has 15 residues. Germline trimming cut 4 bases from V and 8 bases from J; bases unmatched to any gene: 8. CDR3 protein: CASSPQGAKDSPLHF. For the CDR3, the DNA is TGTGCCAGCAGCCCCCAGGGGGCTAAGGATTCACCCCTCCACTTT.

This clone has more than one count but fewer than ten. This chain uses TRBV6-5 with TRBJ1-2; D gene uncertain. CDR3 length equals 13 residues. The V gene lost 6 bases and the J gene lost 6 bases, with 14 bases spanning the gap. The germline V gene has CDR1 MNHEY and CDR2 SVGAGI. For the CDR3, the DNA is TGTGCCAGCAGGGCGGCCCTAGTAGATGGCTACACCTTC. Its protein is CASRAALVDGYTF.

The chain employs TRBV2 and TRBJ1-3, with 8 positions matching TRBD1. With V trimmed by 3 bases and J by 2 bases, 3 bases remained unmatched. This CDR3 has 15 amino acids. Germline lookup yields CDR1 SNHLY and CDR2 FYNNEI. The CDR3 sequence is CASSETTGAGNTIYF. DNA for the CDR3: TGTGCCAGCAGTGAGACGACAGGGGCTGGAAACACCATATATTTT. Based on the CDR3 plus reference TRBV2 and TRBJ1-3, the full variable domain is EPEVTQTPSHQVTQMGQEVILRCVPISNHLYFYWYRQILGQKVEFLVSFYNNEISEKSEIFDDQFSVERPDGSNFTLKIRSTKLEDSAMYFCASSETTGAGNTIYFGEGSWLTVV.

The chain is built from TRBV5-1 and TRBJ2-7, with 7 bases aligning to TRBD2. This CDR3 is 14 amino acids long. The ends lost 2 bases at V and 3 bases at J; junction bases unmatched: 5. Germline assignment: CDR1 SGHRS and CDR2 YFSETQ. Written as DNA, the CDR3 is TGCGCCAGCAGCTTTCGGGGGGAAGGCTACGAGCAGTACTTC. This gives the protein CASSFRGEGYEQYF.

J is TRBJ2-5 and V is TRBV19; 7 bases fit TRBD1. V gave up 5 bases and J gave up 5 bases; unmatched junction bases: 5. CDR3 size: 13 residues. From germline, CDR1 is LNHDA and CDR2 SQIVND (reference sequence). The CDR3 DNA reads TGTGCCAGTAGTTGGCAGGGGGATGAGACCCAGTACTTC. It specifies CASSWQGDETQYF.

The rearrangement links TRBV9 to TRBJ1-6; 12 bases are a match to TRBD1. Germline V gene lookup returns CDR1 SGDLS and CDR2 YYNGEE. The CDR3 is made up of 16 amino acids. With V trimmed by 2 bases and J by 5 bases, 2 bases remained unmatched. In DNA form, the CDR3 reads TGTGCCAGCAGCGTGGGACAGGGGGCAAATAATTCACCCCTCCACTTT. This codes for CASSVGQGANNSPLHF.

This chain joins TRBV24-1 and TRBJ2-1; D gene unclear. This CDR3 spans 14 amino acids. Germline V gives CDR1 KGHDR, CDR2 SFDVKD. Trimming removed 5 bases from V and 4 bases from J, with 11 bases in between. This chain's CDR3 is CATSVGPEYNEQFF. CDR3 nucleotide sequence: TGTGCCACCAGTGTGGGCCCGGAATACAATGAGCAGTTCTTC.